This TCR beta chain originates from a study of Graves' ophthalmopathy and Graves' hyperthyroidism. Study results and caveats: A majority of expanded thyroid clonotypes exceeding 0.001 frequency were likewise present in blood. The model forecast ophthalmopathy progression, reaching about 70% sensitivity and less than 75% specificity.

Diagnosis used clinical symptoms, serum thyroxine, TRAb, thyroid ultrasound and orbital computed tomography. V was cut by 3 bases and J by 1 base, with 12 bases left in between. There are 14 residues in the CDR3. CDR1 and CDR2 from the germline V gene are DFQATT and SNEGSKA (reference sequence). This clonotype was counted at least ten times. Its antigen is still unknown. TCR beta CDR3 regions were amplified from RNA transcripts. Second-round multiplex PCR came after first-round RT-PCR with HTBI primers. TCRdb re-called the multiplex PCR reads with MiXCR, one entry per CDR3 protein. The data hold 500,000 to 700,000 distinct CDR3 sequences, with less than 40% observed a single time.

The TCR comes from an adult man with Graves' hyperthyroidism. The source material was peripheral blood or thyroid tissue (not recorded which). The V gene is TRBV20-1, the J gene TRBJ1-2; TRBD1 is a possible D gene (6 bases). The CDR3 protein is CSASASRGNYGYTF. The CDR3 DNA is TGCAGTGCTAGTGCTTCCAGGGGTAACTATGGCTACACCTTC.